These 24 T cell receptor beta chains share one sample of origin, sequenced in a study of Graves' ophthalmopathy and Graves' hyperthyroidism. The study amplified TCR beta CDR3 regions using RNA transcripts. The authors performed first-round RT-PCR with HTBI primers and then a second-round multiplex PCR. TCRdb ran MiXCR on the multiplex PCR reads and lists one entry per CDR3 protein. Counted here are hundreds of thousands of distinct CDR3 sequences, over 40% occurring once; the ten biggest clones make up 3.3%. Material: peripheral blood. These receptors all come from an adult man with Graves' ophthalmopathy.

In its sample, this clonotype was seen many times. The chain employs TRBV19 and TRBJ1-5; perhaps TRBD1 as D (5 bases). In germline, CDR1 is LNHDA, CDR2 SQIVND (reference sequence). The V end lost 5 bases, the J end lost 6 bases, and 17 bases lay between the germline ends. The CDR3 is 15 residues long. The chain's CDR3 is CASSGGNGGGQPQHF. CDR3 coding DNA: TGTGCCAGTAGTGGAGGTAATGGGGGAGGTCAGCCCCAGCATTTT. The whole variable domain, filled in from reference TRBV19 and TRBJ1-5, reads DGGITQSPKYLFRKEGQNVTLSCEQNLNHDAMYWYRQDPGQGLRLIYYSQIVNDFQKGDIAEGYSVSREKKESFPLTVTSAQKNPTAFYLCASSGGNGGGQPQHFGDGTRLSIL.

About this clonotype itself: Given a much more abundant clone one base away, this may be a read error. This chain links TRBV9 with TRBJ2-7, with D perhaps TRBD2 (5 bases). This CDR3 is built from 14 residues. Looked up from germline, CDR1 is SGDLS and CDR2 is YYNGEE. The CDR3 here is CASSQEGGTYKQYF. The CDR3 region has the DNA TGTGCCAGCAGCCAAGAAGGAGGAACCTACAAGCAGTACTTC. Full variable domain (missing parts from reference TRBV9 and TRBJ2-7): DSGVTQTPKHLITATGQRVTLRCSPRSGDLSVYWYQQSLDQGLQFLIQYYNGEERAKGNILERFSAQQFPDLHSELNLSSLELGDSALYFCASSQEGGTYKQYFGPGTRLTVT.

About this clonotype itself: This may be a read error: a much more frequent sequence differs by one nucleotide. Written as DNA, the CDR3 is TGTGCCAGCAGTTACGGGACGATAATGGATCCACCCCTCCACTTT. This codes for CASSYGTIMDPPLHF. The chain combines TRBV7-2 with TRBJ1-6; D perhaps matches TRBD1 (5 bases). The CDR3 spans 15 residues. Looked up from germline, CDR1 is SGHTA and CDR2 is FQGNSA. Trimming cost V 6 bases and J 11 bases, with 20 bases left between them.

In its sample, this clonotype was seen a few times. The chain uses TRBV9 and TRBJ2-2; D is undetermined. This CDR3 has 16 residues. Trimming removed 2 bases at V and 0 bases at J, with 11 bases between. CDR1 is SGDLS and CDR2 is YYNGEE in the germline V gene. The CDR3 sequence: CASSVSKTSNTGELFF. CDR3 DNA sequence: TGTGCCAGCAGCGTGTCTAAAACATCGAACACCGGGGAGCTGTTTTTT.

This clonotype was counted a single time. A much larger clone lies one base from this, so it may be a read error. This sequence joins TRBV7-9 and TRBJ2-5; TRBD2 agrees at 11 bases. Germline V CDR1 and CDR2: SEHNR, FQNEAQ (reference sequence). The CDR3 loop spans 18 amino acids. Here the CDR3 reads CASSQDGTSGRGREIQYF. In DNA form, the CDR3 reads TGTGCCAGCAGCCAAGACGGAACTAGCGGGAGAGGTCGAGAGATCCAGTACTTC. The full variable domain, completed using reference TRBV7-9 and TRBJ2-5, is DTGVSQNPRHKITKRGQNVTFRCDPISEHNRLYWYRQTLGQGPEFLTYFQNEAQLEKSRLLSDRFSAERPKGSFSTLEIQRTEQGDSAMYLCASSQDGTSGRGREIQYFGPGTRLLVL.

Concerning this clonotype itself: This may arise from a read error, as a much more abundant clone is one base away. V is TRBV25-1 and J is TRBJ1-2; D is possibly TRBD1 (5 bases). Per germline, CDR1 MGHDK and CDR2 SYGVNS. The CDR3 covers 15 residues. With 5 bases removed from V and 4 bases from J, the gap between germline ends came to 17 bases. The CDR3 protein is CASSYGHGAGYGYTF. The CDR3 nucleotides are TGTGCCAGCAGTTACGGACATGGGGCTGGCTATGGCTACACCTTC.

This clonotype was counted once. The rearrangement links TRBV9 to TRBJ2-7; TRBD1 matches at 7 bases. J gave up 2 bases and V 4 bases, and 6 bases lay outside the gene matches. The germline CDR1 and CDR2 sequences are SGDLS and YYNGEE. The CDR3 runs to 14 residues. DNA for the CDR3: TGTGCCAGCAGCCAACAGGGGTCGGCCTACGAGCAGTACTTC. The encoded protein is CASSQQGSAYEQYF.

There are a few counts of this clonotype. The rearrangement joins TRBV4-1 to TRBJ2-7; TRBD2 matches at 9 bases. Trimming removed 3 bases from V and 2 bases from J; junction bases left unmatched: 8. The CDR3 is 16 residues long. Germline assignment: CDR1 MGHRA and CDR2 YSYEKL. CDR3 DNA: TGCGCCAGCAGCCACTTAAGCGGGAGGCCCGCCTACGAGCAGTACTTC. It yields the protein CASSHLSGRPAYEQYF.

To note about this clonotype: The junction departs from the called germline gene at one end, perhaps through a read error. The rearrangement uses TRBV11-1 and TRBJ1-1; D ambiguous. The CDR3 runs to 11 residues. The germline CDR1 and CDR2 sequences are SGHAT and FQDESV (reference sequence). The CDR3 sequence is CTSSEGTEAFF. The CDR3 bases are TGTACCAGCAGCGAGGGAACTGAAGCTTTCTTT. Full variable domain (missing parts from reference TRBV11-1 and TRBJ1-1): EAEVAQSPRYKITEKSQAVAFWCDPISGHATLYWYRQILGQGPELLVQFQDESVVDDSQLPKDRFSAERLKGVDSTLKIQPAELGDSAMYLCTSSEGTEAFFGQGTRLTVV.

There are many counts of this clonotype. The J gene is TRBJ1-1, the V gene TRBV6-5; D uncertain. Deletions cut 6 bases from V and 4 bases from J, with 15 bases between. The CDR3 runs to 14 residues. Germline V CDR1 and CDR2: MNHEY, SVGAGI. CDR3 bases: TGTGCCAGCAGCCCCGGGCAGCTTGTCACTGAAGCTTTCTTT. Its protein is CASSPGQLVTEAFF.

This clonotype was seen repeatedly, ten times or more. The V and J genes are TRBV7-8 and TRBJ1-5, with D possibly TRBD1 on 6 matching bases. V was cut by 1 base and J by 1 base, with 11 bases left in between. The CDR3 totals 16 residues. The germline CDR1 and CDR2 sequences are SGHVS and FQNEAQ. CDR3 sequence: CASSLDRVYSNQPQHF. DNA for the CDR3: TGTGCCAGCAGCTTAGACAGGGTATACAGCAATCAGCCCCAGCATTTT.

The V and J genes are TRBV7-9 and TRBJ2-5, with D possibly matching TRBD2 (6 bases). The germline V gene has CDR1 SEHNR and CDR2 FQNEAQ (reference sequence). Deletions cut 3 bases from V and 4 bases from J, with 15 bases between. The CDR3 has 15 amino acids. Here the CDR3 DNA reads TGTGCCAGCAGCTTCCGCAGCGGGCGAGGAGAGACCCAGTACTTC. Its translation: CASSFRSGRGETQYF.

At least ten counts were recorded for this clonotype. The J gene is TRBJ1-2, the V gene TRBV7-9; 9 positions match TRBD1. The germline gives CDR1 SEHNR, CDR2 FQNEAQ (reference sequence). The CDR3 has 14 amino acids. With 8 bases clipped from V and 2 bases from J, the junction kept 6 bases outside the gene matches. The CDR3 region is CASGPGQGNYGYTF. The CDR3 coding sequence is TGTGCCAGCGGCCCGGGACAGGGAAACTATGGCTACACCTTC. The full variable domain, completed using reference TRBV7-9 and TRBJ1-2, is DTGVSQNPRHKITKRGQNVTFRCDPISEHNRLYWYRQTLGQGPEFLTYFQNEAQLEKSRLLSDRFSAERPKGSFSTLEIQRTEQGDSAMYLCASGPGQGNYGYTFGSGTRLTVV.

V usage is TRBV7-2 and J usage is TRBJ1-1; D unclear. CDR3 length equals 15 residues. The ends were cut back, 8 bases at V and 4 bases at J, with 20 bases in the middle. From germline, CDR1 is SGHTA and CDR2 FQGNSA. The CDR3 loop reads CASARPSGAGTEAFF. CDR3 nucleotide sequence: TGTGCCAGCGCCCGTCCGTCGGGTGCTGGCACTGAAGCTTTCTTT. The entire variable domain, with the rest obtained from reference TRBV7-2 and TRBJ1-1, is as follows: GAGVSQSPSNKVTEKGKDVELRCDPISGHTALYWYRQSLGQGLEFLIYFQGNSAPDKSGLPSDRFSAERTGGSVSTLTIQRTQQEDSAVYLCASARPSGAGTEAFFGQGTRLTVV.

In this sample, this clonotype turned up many times. The chain joins TRBV29-1 to TRBJ1-3; the D is unclear. The germline V gene has CDR1 SQVTM and CDR2 ANQGSEA. The CDR3 loop spans 14 amino acids. V was cut by 4 bases and J by 6 bases, with 16 bases left in between. CDR3 bases: TGCAGCGTTGTTAGTGGTATAGGTACAAACACCATATATTTT. It codes for CSVVSGIGTNTIYF.

The rearrangement links TRBV7-2 to TRBJ2-5, with TRBD2 matching over 7 bases. The CDR3 is 16 amino acids. Germline CDR1 and CDR2: SGHTA and FQGNSA. With V trimmed by 8 bases and J by 1 base, 13 bases remained unmatched. CDR3 bases: TGTGCCAGCTCCCGAGGAGAGGGAGGGCCCCAAGAGACCCAGTACTTC. This encodes CASSRGEGGPQETQYF.

In its sample, this clonotype was seen many times. The V gene is TRBV19, the J gene TRBJ2-5; D possibly corresponds to TRBD1 (6 bases). CDR3 size: 14 residues. Deletions cut 4 bases from V and 5 bases from J, with 14 bases between. Germline lookup yields CDR1 LNHDA and CDR2 SQIVND (reference sequence). The CDR3 DNA sequence: TGTGCCAGTAGTAGAGGACAGTCCGACGAGACCCAGTACTTC. Its protein product is CASSRGQSDETQYF.

Details on this clonotype: An end of the junction differs from the germline gene, which may be a read error. This sequence joins TRBV5-1 and TRBJ1-6; 7 bases fit TRBD1. Germline CDR1 reads SGHRS; CDR2 reads YFSETQ. The CDR3 has 16 residues. DNA for the CDR3: TGTGCCAGCAGCCAAGTACCAGGGGGTTATCATTCACCCCTCCACTTT. It specifies CASSQVPGGYHSPLHF.

This clonotype was detected many times. The genes are TRBV29-1 and TRBJ2-6, with a possible D match to TRBD1 (5 bases). This CDR3 comprises 15 residues. Trimming pared 4 bases from V and 4 bases from J, leaving 14 bases between. Germline V lookup: CDR1 SQVTM, CDR2 ANQGSEA. The CDR3 loop reads CSVVDQGGGANVLTF. The CDR3 DNA is TGCAGCGTTGTAGATCAGGGCGGAGGGGCCAACGTCCTGACTTTC.

The chain couples TRBV20-1 to TRBJ1-3; the D gene is possibly TRBD1 (5 bases). Between the trimmed V and J ends, which lost 5 bases and 7 bases, there was a span of 15 bases. There are 13 residues in the CDR3. Looked up from germline, CDR1 is DFQATT and CDR2 is SNEGSKA (reference sequence). In DNA, the CDR3 is TGCAGTGCTGCTCCGGGACCCGCGAACACCATATATTTT. Translated, it gives CSAAPGPANTIYF.

There are a few counts of this clonotype. The chain is built from TRBV7-8 and TRBJ1-6; D might be TRBD1 (5 bases). CDR3 size: 13 residues. CDR1 and CDR2 from the germline V gene are SGHVS and FQNEAQ. Deletions cut 11 bases from V and 6 bases from J, with 14 bases between. The CDR3 DNA is TGTGCCTGGAGTGGGGCCGTTAATTCACCCCTCCACTTT. Residues: CAWSGAVNSPLHF.

The V and J genes are TRBV9 and TRBJ2-5; 7 bases agree with TRBD2. CDR3 size: 17 residues. V lost 4 bases and J lost 3; bases outside the gene matches: 15. The germline V gene encodes CDR1 SGDLS and CDR2 YYNGEE. The CDR3 is CASSQVTERETKETQYF. CDR3 coding DNA: TGTGCCAGCAGCCAAGTGACCGAGCGGGAAACTAAAGAGACCCAGTACTTC.

The CDR3 spells CAIGQGQQETQYF. CDR3 DNA: TGTGCCATAGGACAGGGGCAACAAGAGACCCAGTACTTC. The gene calls are TRBV10-3 and TRBJ2-5, with 9 bases lining up with TRBD1. The CDR3 consists of 13 residues. The V gene's germline CDR1 is ENHRY and CDR2 SYGVKD. V shed 9 bases and J 2 bases; nucleotides not matched to a gene: 4.

This clonotype was detected ten times or more. The V gene is TRBV10-3, the J gene TRBJ2-5; either TRBD1 or TRBD2 may fit D (6 bases each). Trimming shortened V by 6 bases and J by 4 bases, and 12 bases separated the two germline ends. This CDR3 spans 13 amino acids. Germline V gene lookup returns CDR1 ENHRY and CDR2 SYGVKD. CDR3 sequence (DNA): TGTGCCATCAGACCTGGAGGGGGAGAGACCCAGTACTTC. Amino acids: CAIRPGGGETQYF.